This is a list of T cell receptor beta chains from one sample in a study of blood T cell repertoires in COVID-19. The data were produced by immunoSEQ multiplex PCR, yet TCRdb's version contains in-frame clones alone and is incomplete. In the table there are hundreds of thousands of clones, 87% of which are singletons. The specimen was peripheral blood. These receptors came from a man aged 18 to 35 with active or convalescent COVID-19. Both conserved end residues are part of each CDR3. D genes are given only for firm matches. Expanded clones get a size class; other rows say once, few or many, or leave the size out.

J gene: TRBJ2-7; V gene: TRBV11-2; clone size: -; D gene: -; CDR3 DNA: TGTGCCAGCAGCTTAACGGACAGAGGGCACTACGAGCAGTACTTC; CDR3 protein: CASSLTDRGHYEQYF
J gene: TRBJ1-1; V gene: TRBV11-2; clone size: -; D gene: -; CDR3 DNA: TGTGCCAGCAGCCACACCGGGAGTGGCACTGAAGCTTTCTTT; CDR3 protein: CASSHTGSGTEAFF
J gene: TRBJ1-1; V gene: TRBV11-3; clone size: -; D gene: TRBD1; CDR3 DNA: TGTGCCAGCAGCGCGGGACAGACTGAAGCTTTCTTT; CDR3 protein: CASSAGQTEAFF
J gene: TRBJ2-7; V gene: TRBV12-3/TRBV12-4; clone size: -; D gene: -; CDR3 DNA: TGTGCCAGCAGTTTAAGGGGCGAGCAGTACTTC; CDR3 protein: CASSLRGEQYF
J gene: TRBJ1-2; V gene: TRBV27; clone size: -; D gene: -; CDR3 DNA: TGTGCCAGCCTTAACCAGGGTGGGGGCTACACCTTC; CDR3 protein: CASLNQGGGYTF
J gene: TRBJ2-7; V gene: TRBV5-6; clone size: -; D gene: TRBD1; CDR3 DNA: TGTGCCAGCAGCCCGGGACAGACCTACGAGCAGTACTTC; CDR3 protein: CASSPGQTYEQYF
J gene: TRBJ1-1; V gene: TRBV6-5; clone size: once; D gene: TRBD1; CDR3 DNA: TGTGCCAGCATCTCCCGGGACAGGGGTACTGAAGCTTTCTTT; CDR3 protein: CASISRDRGTEAFF
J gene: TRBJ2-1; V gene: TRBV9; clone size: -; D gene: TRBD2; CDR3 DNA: TGTGCCAGCAGCGTCGGTGGGGCGGGAGGATACAATGAGCAGTTCTTC; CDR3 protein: CASSVGGAGGYNEQFF
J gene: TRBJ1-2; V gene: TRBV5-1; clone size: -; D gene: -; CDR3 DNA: TGCGCCAGCAGCTTTAGCGGGGCGGGGGATGGCTACACCTTC; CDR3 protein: CASSFSGAGDGYTF
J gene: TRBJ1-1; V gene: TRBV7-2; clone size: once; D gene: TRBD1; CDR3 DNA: TGTGCCAGCAGCTTCCGGGACAGGGTGAACACTGAAGCTTTCTTT; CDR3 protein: CASSFRDRVNTEAFF
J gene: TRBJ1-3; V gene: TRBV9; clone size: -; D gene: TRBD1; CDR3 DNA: TGTGCCAGCAGCGTAGATGGCAGGACAGGAGACACCATATATTTT; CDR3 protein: CASSVDGRTGDTIYF
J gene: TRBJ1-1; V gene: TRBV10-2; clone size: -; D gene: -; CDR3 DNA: TGCGCCAGCAAGGGTGTTAGGACAGATGGGCCCTCTGGGGAAGCTTTCTTT; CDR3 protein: CASKGVRTDGPSGEAFF
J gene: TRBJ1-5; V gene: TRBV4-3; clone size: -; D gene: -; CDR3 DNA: TGCGCCAGCAGCCTGAGTAGGGGAGGGAACCCCAATCAGCCCCAGCATTTT; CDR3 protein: CASSLSRGGNPNQPQHF
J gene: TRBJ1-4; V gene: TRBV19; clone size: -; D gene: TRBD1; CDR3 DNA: TGTGCCAGTAGTAACCCAACAGGGGACTCGGCAACTAATGAAAAACTGTTTTTT; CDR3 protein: CASSNPTGDSATNEKLFF
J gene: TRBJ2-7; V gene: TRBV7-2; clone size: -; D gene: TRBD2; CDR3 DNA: TGTGCCAGCAGCTTATCTAGCGGGAGTGGAGAGCAGTACTTC; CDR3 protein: CASSLSSGSGEQYF
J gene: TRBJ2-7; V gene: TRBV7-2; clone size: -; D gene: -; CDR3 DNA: TGTGCCAGCAGCTTCGGACACATCTCCTCCTACGAGCAGTACTTC; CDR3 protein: CASSFGHISSYEQYF
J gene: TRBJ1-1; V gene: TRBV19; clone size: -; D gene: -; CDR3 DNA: TGTGCCAGTAGATCCCCCAGGTCGTACACTGAAGCTTTCTTT; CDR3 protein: CASRSPRSYTEAFF
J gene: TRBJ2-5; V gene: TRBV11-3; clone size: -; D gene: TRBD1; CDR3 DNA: TGTGCCAGCAGCCTCAGGGGGCTAGAGACCCAGTACTTC; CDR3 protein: CASSLRGLETQYF
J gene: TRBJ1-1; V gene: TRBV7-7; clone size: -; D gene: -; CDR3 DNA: TGTGCCAGCACCTCGACGGGAGTTGACACTGAAGCTTTCTTT; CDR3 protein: CASTSTGVDTEAFF
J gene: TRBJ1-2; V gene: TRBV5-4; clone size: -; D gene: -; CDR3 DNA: TGTGCCAGCAGCTTGATCAGTAACTATGGCTACACCTTC; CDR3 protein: CASSLISNYGYTF
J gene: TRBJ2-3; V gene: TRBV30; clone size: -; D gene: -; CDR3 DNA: TGTGCCTGGAGTGTACGCGGGTTCTACACAGATACGCAGTATTTT; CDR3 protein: CAWSVRGFYTDTQYF
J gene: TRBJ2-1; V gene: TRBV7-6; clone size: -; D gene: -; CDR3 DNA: TGTGCCAGCAGCGCCTTGGGCGGGGCCAGCTCCTACAATGAGCAGTTCTTC; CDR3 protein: CASSALGGASSYNEQFF
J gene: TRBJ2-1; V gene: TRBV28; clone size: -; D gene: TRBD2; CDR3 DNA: TGTGCCAGCAGACTCAGGGCTAGCGGGAGCGGGGACAATGAGCAGTTCTTC; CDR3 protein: CASRLRASGSGDNEQFF
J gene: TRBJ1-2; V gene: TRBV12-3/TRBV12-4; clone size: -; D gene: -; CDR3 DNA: TGTGCCAGCAGTGGTCCAACCGGTGGCTACACCTTC; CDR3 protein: CASSGPTGGYTF
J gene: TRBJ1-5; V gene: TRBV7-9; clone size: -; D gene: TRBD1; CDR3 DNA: TGTGCCAGCAGCTCAGGGGGCTTCCAGCCCCAGCATTTT; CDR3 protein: CASSSGGFQPQHF
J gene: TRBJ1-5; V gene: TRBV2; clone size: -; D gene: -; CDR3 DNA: TGTGCCAGCAGGCCGGGGGTAATCGGCAATCAGCCCCAGCATTTT; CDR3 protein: CASRPGVIGNQPQHF
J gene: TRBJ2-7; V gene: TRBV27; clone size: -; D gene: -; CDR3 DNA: TGTGCCAGCAGTTTAACAGGAGCTTCCTACGAGCAGTACTTC; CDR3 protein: CASSLTGASYEQYF
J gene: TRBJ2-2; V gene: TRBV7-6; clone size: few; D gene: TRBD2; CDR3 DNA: TGTGCCAGCAGCCCGACCCGAGCAGGGAGGGCCGGGGAGCTGTTTTTT; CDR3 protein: CASSPTRAGRAGELFF
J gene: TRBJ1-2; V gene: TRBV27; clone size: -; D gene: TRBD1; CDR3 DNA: TGTGCCAGCAGTTCCTATACTACAGGGGGCTGGGGCTACACCTTC; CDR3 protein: CASSSYTTGGWGYTF
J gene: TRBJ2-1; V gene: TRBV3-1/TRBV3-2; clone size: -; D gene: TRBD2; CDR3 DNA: TGTGCCAGCAGCCGCGGGACTAACTACAATGAGCAGTTCTTC; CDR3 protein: CASSRGTNYNEQFF
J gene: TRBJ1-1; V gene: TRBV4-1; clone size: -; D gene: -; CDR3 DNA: TGCGCCAGCAGCCAAGACTACGGCACTGAAGCTTTCTTT; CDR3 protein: CASSQDYGTEAFF
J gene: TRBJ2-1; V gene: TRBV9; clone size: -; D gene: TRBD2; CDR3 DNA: TGTGCCAGCAGCTCCTCGGGGGGCAATGAGCAGTTCTTC; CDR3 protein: CASSSSGGNEQFF
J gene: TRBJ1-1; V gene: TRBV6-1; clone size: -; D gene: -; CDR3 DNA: TGTGCCAGCAGTGAACTAGAATCGAACACTGAAGCTTTCTTT; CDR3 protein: CASSELESNTEAFF
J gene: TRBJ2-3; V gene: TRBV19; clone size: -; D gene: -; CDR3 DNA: TGTGCCAGTAGACAGGTAGGCACAGATACGCAGTATTTT; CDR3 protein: CASRQVGTDTQYF
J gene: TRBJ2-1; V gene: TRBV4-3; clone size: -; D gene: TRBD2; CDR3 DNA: TGCGCCAGCAGCCAAGATCCAGCGGGGGGGGATTACAATGAGCAGTTCTTC; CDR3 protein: CASSQDPAGGDYNEQFF
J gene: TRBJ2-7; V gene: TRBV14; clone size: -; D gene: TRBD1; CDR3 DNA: TGTGCCAGCAGCAAACTTACGACAGGGCAGAAGGCCGAGCAGTACTTC; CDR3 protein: CASSKLTTGQKAEQYF
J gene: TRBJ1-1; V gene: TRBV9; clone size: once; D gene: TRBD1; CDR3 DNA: TGTGCCAGCAGCCCCCGGGACAGGCCGGTCGAAGCTTTCTTT; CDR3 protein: CASSPRDRPVEAFF
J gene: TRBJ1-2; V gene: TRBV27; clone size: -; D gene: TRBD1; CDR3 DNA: TGTGCCAGCAGTGACGCTAGAGGACAGGGGGACTCTAACTATGGCTACACCTTC; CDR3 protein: CASSDARGQGDSNYGYTF
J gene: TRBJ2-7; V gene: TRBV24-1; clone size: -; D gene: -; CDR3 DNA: TGTGCCACCAGTGATCCGACAGGATCCTACGAGCAGTACTTC; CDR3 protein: CATSDPTGSYEQYF
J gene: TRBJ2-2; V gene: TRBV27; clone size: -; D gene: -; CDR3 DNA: TGTGCCAGCAGTTTATCGCCCAGCGGGCGAGCCGGGGAGCTGTTTTTT; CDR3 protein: CASSLSPSGRAGELFF
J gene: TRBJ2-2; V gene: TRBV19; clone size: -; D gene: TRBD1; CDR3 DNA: TGTGCCAGTAGTCCCCGGGAACAGGGGACGCGCACCGGGGAGCTGTTTTTT; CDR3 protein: CASSPREQGTRTGELFF